These 6 T cell receptor beta chains were sequenced from one sample in a study of blood T cell repertoires in COVID-19 (dated by TCRdb to the early 2020s). Library method: the immunoSEQ multiplex PCR assay. TCRdb mirrors the immuneACCESS table, restricted to in-frame sequences. Some clones are absent from its copies; in checked studies, under half trace to an unresolved V gene, and the reason for the others is unknown. The sample profile shows some 240,000 clones; 90% of them were found once. The top ten clonotypes cover 2.1% of the sample. Sequencing used peripheral blood. These receptors originate from a woman aged 55 to 70 with COVID-19, enrolled during active disease.

The rearrangement links TRBV6-2 or TRBV6-3 to TRBJ2-7; possibly TRBD2 for D (5 bases). Trimming left V 3 bases short and J 0 bases short, with 9 bases between. Germline CDR1 is MNHEY and CDR2 is SVGEGT. The CDR3 loop spans 14 amino acids. The DNA of the CDR3 is TGTGCCAGCAGTTATTACCGGGACTCCTACGAGCAGTACTTC. Translating gives CASSYYRDSYEQYF.

This rearrangement joins TRBV10-3 to TRBJ2-5, with 11 bases aligning to TRBD1. Germline values: CDR1 ENHRY, CDR2 SYGVKD. CDR3 length equals 14 residues. Trimming cost V 6 bases and J 5 bases; bases outside gene matches: 5. Here the CDR3 reads CAIRPGQGGETQYF. CDR3 nucleotide sequence: TGTGCCATCAGGCCGGGACAGGGGGGGGAGACCCAGTACTTC.

The gene calls are TRBV7-9 and TRBJ1-2, with 7 bases aligning to TRBD1. Trimming at V came to 1 base and at J to 8 bases, leaving 4 bases not matched to a gene. The V gene's germline CDR1 is SEHNR and CDR2 FQNEAQ (reference sequence). The CDR3 loop spans 13 amino acids. The DNA of the CDR3 is TGTGCCAGCAGCTTAGGGGACAGACGCGGCTACACCTTC. Translated, it gives CASSLGDRRGYTF.

V and J are TRBV2 and TRBJ1-2; 9 bases match TRBD1. The CDR3 is made up of 13 amino acids. After removal of 6 bases from V and 6 bases from J, the junction contained 5 bases not matched to a gene. Per germline, CDR1 SNHLY and CDR2 FYNNEI. This CDR3 reads CASRETGGDGYTF. CDR3 DNA sequence: TGTGCCAGCAGGGAGACAGGGGGGGATGGCTACACCTTC.

There are a few counts of this clone. V and J are TRBV18 and TRBJ1-6; the match to TRBD1 covers 9 bases. CDR1 KGHSH and CDR2 LQKENI come from the germline V gene. The CDR3 length is 15 residues. V lost 6 bases and J lost 5; bases outside the gene matches: 5. The CDR3 protein is CASSPRDRDNSPLHF. The CDR3 coding sequence is TGTGCCAGCTCCCCGAGGGACAGGGATAATTCACCCCTCCACTTT.

CDR3 bases: TGCAGCGTTGAAGGGCAGAGGACAGGCCCTGGCTACACCTTC. This sequence encodes CSVEGQRTGPGYTF. The chain is built from TRBV29-1 and TRBJ1-2, with 7 bases lining up with TRBD1. The junction had 9 bases not matched to a gene; V was cut back by 1 base and J by 7 bases. CDR1 and CDR2 from the germline V gene are SQVTM and ANQGSEA. The CDR3 sequence is 14 residues long.